This is a list of T cell receptor beta chains from one sample in a study of molecular identifiers for immune sequencing clone quantification. In TCRdb, the PCR reads were re-called with MiXCR into one record per CDR3 protein. The sample has some 650,000 distinct CDR3 sequences; roughly 21% are singletons. The sample was naive CD8+ T cells from blood, with Jurkat cell RNA spiked in. Source of these receptors: a human donor in good health. Some libraries in this study had Jurkat cell RNA spiked in. CDR3s include the opening cysteine and the closing phenylalanine or tryptophan. The order of the fields is CDR3 protein, CDR3 DNA, J gene, clone size, V gene, D gene. A D gene is named only where the DNA matches it firmly. Size tells how often a clone was seen (once, few, many) or the class of an expanded clone, and some rows leave it out.

CDR3: CASRNGGWSFF
DNA: TGTGCCAGCAGGAATGGGGGTTGGTCTTTCTTT
J: TRBJ1-1
size: many
V: TRBV6-1
D: .

CDR3: CASSIDGTAYNEQFF
DNA: TGTGCCAGTAGTATAGACGGGACCGCCTACAATGAGCAGTTCTTC
J: TRBJ2-1
size: many
V: TRBV19
D: .

CDR3: CASSPRGTPYEQYF
DNA: TGTGCCAGCAGCCCTCGGGGGACGCCGTACGAGCAGTACTTC
J: TRBJ2-7
size: many
V: TRBV7-9
D: .

CDR3: CSVEDHRFGYEQYF
DNA: TGCAGCGTTGAAGATCACAGGTTCGGCTACGAGCAGTACTTC
J: TRBJ2-7
size: many
V: TRBV29-1
D: .

CDR3: CASSERQNTDTQYF
DNA: TGTGCCAGCAGTGAGCGGCAGAACACAGATACGCAGTATTTT
J: TRBJ2-3
size: many
V: TRBV2
D: .

CDR3: CASSYRTSGGPTDTQYF
DNA: TGTGCCAGCAGTTACCGGACTAGCGGGGGGCCCACAGATACGCAGTATTTT
J: TRBJ2-3
size: few
V: TRBV6-5
D: TRBD2

CDR3: CASSLTGGREAFF
DNA: TGCGCCAGCAGCCTTACGGGGGGTAGGGAAGCTTTCTTT
J: TRBJ1-1
size: many
V: TRBV4-3
D: .

CDR3: CASSFFTRTGELFF
DNA: TGTGCCAGCAGCTTCTTCACTCGCACCGGGGAGCTGTTTTTT
J: TRBJ2-2
size: few
V: TRBV5-6
D: .

CDR3: CACQQGSYNEQFF
DNA: TGTGCCTGCCAACAGGGGTCCTACAATGAGCAGTTCTTC
J: TRBJ2-1
size: many
V: TRBV30
D: TRBD1

CDR3: CAWSVSSGPFNEQFF
DNA: TGTGCCTGGAGTGTAAGTAGCGGGCCGTTCAATGAGCAGTTCTTC
J: TRBJ2-1
size: .
V: TRBV30
D: TRBD2

CDR3: CSAEPRDRPLREQYF
DNA: TGCAGTGCTGAACCTAGGGACAGGCCATTGAGGGAGCAGTACTTC
J: TRBJ2-7
size: many
V: TRBV20-1
D: TRBD1

CDR3: CSVDPPGAYYGYTF
DNA: TGCAGCGTTGACCCCCCGGGGGCATACTATGGCTACACCTTC
J: TRBJ1-2
size: many
V: TRBV29-1
D: .

CDR3: CASSLGHNTEAFF
DNA: TGCGCCAGCAGCCTGGGACATAACACTGAAGCTTTCTTT
J: TRBJ1-1
size: many
V: TRBV4-3
D: .

CDR3: CASSGNSGSPWEQYF
DNA: TGTGCCAGCAGCGGGAACTCAGGGTCCCCGTGGGAGCAGTACTTC
J: TRBJ2-7
size: many
V: TRBV2
D: .

CDR3: CASSPGPTEAFF
DNA: TGTGCCAGCAGCCCAGGGCCGACTGAAGCTTTCTTT
J: TRBJ1-1
size: .
V: TRBV11-2
D: .

CDR3: CSATTRGLAGNYEQYF
DNA: TGCAGTGCTACGACGAGGGGACTAGCGGGAAACTACGAGCAGTACTTC
J: TRBJ2-7
size: many
V: TRBV20-1
D: TRBD2

CDR3: CASSLAERGPKETQYF
DNA: TGCGCCAGCAGCTTGGCAGAGCGGGGGCCCAAAGAGACCCAGTACTTC
J: TRBJ2-5
size: few
V: TRBV5-1
D: TRBD2

CDR3: CATSRDTDYPTGELFF
DNA: TGTGCCACCAGCAGAGATACGGACTACCCTACCGGGGAGCTGTTTTTT
J: TRBJ2-2
size: .
V: TRBV15
D: .

CDR3: CASSYSWDSVTF
DNA: TGTGCCAGCAGTTACTCGTGGGACAGTGTTACCTTC
J: TRBJ1-2
size: few
V: TRBV6-5
D: TRBD1

CDR3: CSVVGLEETQYF
DNA: TGCAGCGTTGTGGGGCTAGAAGAGACCCAGTACTTC
J: TRBJ2-5
size: many
V: TRBV29-1
D: .